Following are 27 T cell receptor beta chains from one sample sequenced in a study of vaccination effects on CD4 cells after COVID-19. These receptors' targets are unknown. CD4+ T cells specific for antigen were expanded with viral peptide pools by the ViraFEST assay before sequencing. With about 9 days of culture completed, CD4+ T cells were isolated. This person's SARS-CoV-2 infection, confirmed by PCR, occurred between March and December 2020. The assay was immunoSEQ multiplex PCR, and TCRdb's table has in-frame clones only and misses some. The table includes approximately 19,000 clones, roughly 69% detected once. This material consisted of CD4+ T cells from PBMCs cultured with a peptide pool, taken before COVID-19 vaccination. The receptors were sampled from a human donor who had a prior SARS-CoV-2 infection.

This clone was seen once. The chain employs TRBV7-2 and TRBJ2-5; D is ambiguous. V was shortened by 5 bases and J by 1 base, with 11 bases between the two germline ends. Germline lookup yields CDR1 SGHTA and CDR2 FQGNSA. The CDR3 runs to 14 residues. The CDR3 region is CASSPRTTQETQYF. The CDR3, as DNA: TGTGCCAGCAGCCCACGGACCACCCAAGAGACCCAGTACTTC.

The rearrangement uses TRBV7-2 and TRBJ2-7; D ambiguous. The CDR3 sequence is 14 residues long. Trimming took off 1 base at V and 4 bases at J, with 11 bases between the two ends. Per germline, CDR1 SGHTA and CDR2 FQGNSA. Here the CDR3 reads CASSLVTQSYEQYF. CDR3 in DNA: TGTGCCAGCAGCTTAGTAACGCAAAGTTACGAGCAGTACTTC.

The chain has TRBV9 and TRBJ1-5; possibly TRBD1 for D (6 bases). The CDR3 is made up of 12 amino acids. CDR1 SGDLS and CDR2 YYNGEE come from the germline V gene. The germline V and J ends were trimmed by 7 bases and 6 bases, with 11 bases remaining between them. This CDR3 reads CASGGAGQPQHF. Written as DNA, the CDR3 is TGTGCCAGCGGGGGGGCAGGTCAGCCCCAGCATTTT.

The chain is built from TRBV2 and TRBJ2-7; possibly TRBD2 for D (7 bases). V was shortened by 8 bases and J by 2 bases, with 13 bases between the two germline ends. Germline V gene data show CDR1 as SNHLY and CDR2 as FYNNEI. The length of the CDR3 is 13 residues. The CDR3 DNA reads TGTGCCAGCGGGCGGGGGCCGACCTACGAGCAGTACTTC. Translating gives CASGRGPTYEQYF. Based on the CDR3 plus reference TRBV2 and TRBJ2-7, the full variable domain is EPEVTQTPSHQVTQMGQEVILRCVPISNHLYFYWYRQILGQKVEFLVSFYNNEISEKSEIFDDQFSVERPDGSNFTLKIRSTKLEDSAMYFCASGRGPTYEQYFGPGTRLTVT.

This clone was observed a few times. The V gene is TRBV5-1, the J gene TRBJ2-1; 8 nucleotides agree with TRBD2. With V trimmed by 0 bases and J by 4 bases, 6 bases remained unmatched. Looked up from germline, CDR1 is SGHRS and CDR2 is YFSETQ. The CDR3 length is 16 residues. The CDR3 protein is CASSLAGSGTYNEQFF. Here the CDR3 DNA reads TGCGCCAGCAGCTTGGCCGGTAGCGGGACTTACAATGAGCAGTTCTTC.

The V and J genes are TRBV25-1 and TRBJ2-7, with 8 bases that match TRBD1. With 6 bases clipped from V and 6 bases from J, the junction kept 4 bases outside the gene matches. This CDR3 is 12 amino acids long. Germline loops: CDR1 MGHDK, CDR2 SYGVNS. The CDR3 sequence is CASSITGGEQYF. In nucleotides, the CDR3 is TGTGCCAGCAGCATCACAGGGGGCGAGCAGTACTTC.

This rearrangement joins TRBV7-9 to TRBJ1-1; D not resolved. Germline CDR1 SEHNR, CDR2 FQNEAQ (reference sequence). The CDR3 is 13 residues long. V lost 2 bases to trimming and J lost 3 bases, with 7 bases between them. CDR3 region: CASSLKRDTEAFF. CDR3 coding DNA: TGTGCCAGCAGCTTAAAACGGGACACTGAAGCTTTCTTT.

The chain carries TRBV19 and TRBJ1-6; D may be TRBD1 (6 bases). The V and J ends lost 6 bases and 3 bases respectively, with 9 bases between them. The germline CDR1 and CDR2 sequences are LNHDA and SQIVND (reference sequence). The CDR3 spans 14 residues. This CDR3 is CASRHRDYNSPLHF. The CDR3 DNA reads as TGTGCCAGTAGGCACAGGGACTATAATTCACCCCTCCACTTT.

The chain couples TRBV2 to TRBJ1-6, with unresolved D. CDR1 SNHLY and CDR2 FYNNEI come from the germline V gene. The CDR3 consists of 18 residues. V gave up 0 bases and J gave up 10 bases, with 22 bases separating them. CDR3 DNA sequence: TGTGCCAGCAGTGAAGCTTCTCCCCCCGGACTGATGGACTCACCCCTCCACTTT. This encodes CASSEASPPGLMDSPLHF.

This clone was seen a handful of times. The chain has TRBV7-9 and TRBJ2-3; 8 bases align to TRBD2. Germline CDR1 reads SEHNR; CDR2 reads FQNEAQ (reference sequence). The CDR3 consists of 17 residues. The ends lost 2 bases at V and 4 bases at J; junction bases unmatched: 11. The CDR3 DNA reads TGTGCCAGCAGCTTACTAGCGGGCGGGTTACAAGCAGATACGCAGTATTTT. Its protein product is CASSLLAGGLQADTQYF.

CDR3 in DNA: TGTGCCAGCAGGGAGGAGACCGAGGAGTATTTT. It encodes CASREETEEYF. The chain uses TRBV2 and TRBJ2-3; D may be TRBD2 (5 bases). CDR1 and CDR2 (germline): SNHLY, FYNNEI. The CDR3 sequence is 11 residues long. The V and J ends lost 6 bases and 13 bases respectively, with 14 bases between them.

In this sample, this clone turned up a few times. The J gene is TRBJ2-2, the V gene TRBV7-9; TRBD1 agrees at 8 bases. CDR1 is SEHNR, CDR2 FQNEAQ, per germline (reference sequence). The V segment lost 0 bases and the J segment 6 bases; nucleotides outside the gene matches: 0. The CDR3 sequence is 14 residues long. The CDR3 nucleotides are TGTGCCAGCAGCTTAGCCAGGGGGCCCGGGGAGCTGTTTTTT. Translated: CASSLARGPGELFF.

V usage is TRBV7-9 and J usage is TRBJ2-6; 11 bases match TRBD2. The germline V gene has CDR1 SEHNR and CDR2 FQNEAQ (reference sequence). This CDR3 contains 19 residues. After removal of 0 bases from V and 0 bases from J, the junction contained 4 bases not matched to a gene. The CDR3 spells CASSLAEGLAASGANVLTF. The CDR3 DNA reads TGTGCCAGCAGCTTAGCCGAGGGACTAGCGGCCTCTGGGGCCAACGTCCTGACTTTC. The full variable domain, rest sourced from reference TRBV7-9 and TRBJ2-6, is DTGVSQNPRHKITKRGQNVTFRCDPISEHNRLYWYRQTLGQGPEFLTYFQNEAQLEKSRLLSDRFSAERPKGSFSTLEIQRTEQGDSAMYLCASSLAEGLAASGANVLTFGAGSRLTVL.

The rearrangement links TRBV4-1 to TRBJ1-1; the D is unclear. The CDR3 runs to 15 residues. The V gene's germline CDR1 is MGHRA and CDR2 YSYEKL. Trimming shortened V by 6 bases and J by 4 bases, and 18 bases separated the two germline ends. Written as DNA, the CDR3 is TGCGCCAGCAGAACGGCCGGGTATGGGGTCACTGAAGCTTTCTTT. Its protein is CASRTAGYGVTEAFF.

The chain carries TRBV7-8 and TRBJ1-1; D is unresolved. V was cut by 0 bases and J by 3 bases, with 23 bases left in between. The germline V gene has CDR1 SGHVS and CDR2 FQNEAQ. The length of the CDR3 is 19 residues. In DNA form, the CDR3 reads TGTGCCAGCAGCTTAGCCCTCACGGGCCGTCGGAAGGTGGACACTGAAGCTTTCTTT. Its translation: CASSLALTGRRKVDTEAFF.

As regards this clone: An end of the junction does not agree with germline; a read error may underlie this. The chain carries TRBV7-7 and TRBJ2-1, with a weak D call TRBD2 (6 bases). CDR1 is SSHAT and CDR2 is FNYEAQ in the germline V gene (reference sequence). The CDR3 has 15 residues. The CDR3 loop reads CASSSGLPQNNEQFF. In DNA form, the CDR3 reads TGTGCTAGCAGCTCCGGACTACCTCAGAACAATGAGCAGTTCTTC. The full variable domain, its missing parts supplied by reference TRBV7-7 and TRBJ2-1, is GAGVSQSPRYKVTKRGQDVTLRCDPISSHATLYWYQQALGQGPEFLTYFNYEAQPDKSGLPSDRFSAERPEGSISTLTIQRTEQRDSAMYRCASSSGLPQNNEQFFGPGTRLTVL.

This clone was counted between two and nine times. The J gene is TRBJ2-3, the V gene TRBV5-6, with no clear D. The germline V and J ends were trimmed by 2 bases and 6 bases, with 10 bases remaining between them. The germline gives CDR1 SGHDT, CDR2 YYEEEE. There are 13 residues in the CDR3. The CDR3 spells CASSFTQRDTQYF. In DNA, the CDR3 is TGTGCCAGCAGCTTCACCCAAAGGGATACGCAGTATTTT.

V usage is TRBV5-1 and J usage is TRBJ2-7; 9 bases agree with TRBD2. V lost 1 base and J lost 2; bases outside the gene matches: 10. Germline CDR1 and CDR2: SGHRS and YFSETQ. This CDR3 has 17 amino acids. In DNA form, the CDR3 reads TGCGCCAGCAGCTTGCTCCCAGTAGCGGGAGTACCCTACGAGCAGTACTTC. Protein: CASSLLPVAGVPYEQYF.

J is TRBJ1-1 and V is TRBV2; TRBD1 is a possible D gene (5 bases). V lost 6 bases to trimming and J lost 4 bases, with 18 bases between them. Germline loops: CDR1 SNHLY, CDR2 FYNNEI. There are 15 residues in the CDR3. This CDR3 is CASSPWGSVGTEAFF. In DNA form, the CDR3 reads TGTGCCAGCAGCCCTTGGGGCAGTGTGGGCACTGAAGCTTTCTTT.

The chain employs TRBV4-2 and TRBJ2-4; D is perhaps TRBD1 (5 bases). The V and J ends lost 0 bases and 6 bases respectively, with 9 bases between them. This CDR3 is built from 14 residues. The germline V gene has CDR1 LGHNA and CDR2 YNFKEQ. Here the CDR3 DNA reads TGTGCCAGCAGCCAAGATCTTAGGGGAAACATTCAGTACTTC. Protein sequence: CASSQDLRGNIQYF.

The count of this clone is one. The chain joins TRBV4-3 to TRBJ2-5, with unresolved D. In germline, CDR1 is LGHNA, CDR2 YSLEER. Deletions cut 4 bases from V and 7 bases from J, with 13 bases between. The CDR3 sequence is 13 residues long. The CDR3 loop is CASSLVGDGTQYF. Written as DNA, the CDR3 is TGCGCCAGCAGCCTTGTAGGAGACGGGACCCAGTACTTC.

This clone has just one count. This sequence joins TRBV3-1 (or the pseudogene TRBV3-2) and TRBJ2-3; no firm D call. In germline, CDR1 is LGHDT, CDR2 YNNKEL (reference sequence). The CDR3 loop spans 18 amino acids. Trimming left V 3 bases short and J 0 bases short, with 19 bases between. In DNA, the CDR3 is TGTGCCAGCAGCCATTGGTCCCCGGGCCCACAGAGCACAGATACGCAGTATTTT. Translating gives CASSHWSPGPQSTDTQYF.

CDR3 region: CASSQGRWNTEAFF. The CDR3 nucleotides read TGCGCCAGCAGCCAAGGACGGTGGAACACTGAAGCTTTCTTT. This chain connects TRBV4-1 to TRBJ1-1; D ambiguous. V lost 1 base and J 1 base, leaving 7 bases between the germline ends. Germline V CDR1 and CDR2: MGHRA, YSYEKL. CDR3 length: 14 amino acids.

J is TRBJ2-2 and V is TRBV18; D is possibly TRBD1 or TRBD2 (6 bases each). The CDR3 covers 16 residues. CDR1 is KGHSH and CDR2 is LQKENI in the germline V gene. The germline V and J ends were trimmed by 3 bases and 1 base, with 12 bases remaining between them. The chain's CDR3 is CASSPRGLRNTGELFF. In nucleotides, the CDR3 is TGTGCCAGCTCACCCCGGGGGCTTCGGAACACCGGGGAGCTGTTTTTT.

CDR3 protein: CATIRTVGGEQYF. CDR3 sequence (DNA): TGTGCCACCATAAGGACAGTCGGGGGCGAGCAGTACTTC. The chain recombines TRBV10-3 with TRBJ2-7, with D tentatively TRBD1 or TRBD2 (6 bases each). Trimming cost V 10 bases and J 6 bases, with 19 bases left between them. Germline V gene lookup returns CDR1 ENHRY and CDR2 SYGVKD. The CDR3 totals 13 residues.

This clone was found once. The rearrangement links TRBV7-2 to TRBJ2-3, with TRBD2 matching 9 bases. Germline V CDR1 and CDR2: SGHTA, FQGNSA. The CDR3 is made up of 17 amino acids. V gave up 4 bases and J gave up 4 bases; unmatched junction bases: 12. In DNA form, the CDR3 reads TGTGCCAGCAGCTGGCTCTGGCTAGCGGGATTGTCAGATACGCAGTATTTT. Translating gives CASSWLWLAGLSDTQYF.

This chain connects TRBV12-3 or TRBV12-4 to TRBJ2-7; maybe TRBD2 (6 bases). The ends were cut back, 5 bases at V and 6 bases at J, with 14 bases in the middle. There are 13 residues in the CDR3. CDR3 sequence: CASSGNLAPEQYF. In DNA, the CDR3 is TGTGCCAGCAGTGGAAACCTAGCGCCCGAGCAGTACTTC.